This TCR beta chain is drawn from a study of regulatory T cells in long-lasting Graves disease. The study's findings and limits: Favored gene segments in persistent disease were TRBV28, TRBJ1-2 and TRBJ2-5.

V was shortened by 4 bases and J by 6 bases, with 13 bases between the two germline ends. The CDR3 extends over 14 amino acids. In germline, CDR1 is MNHEY, CDR2 SMNVEV (reference sequence). CDR3-region Arm-PCR and iRepertoire HTBI primers produced the TCR beta libraries. TCRdb recomputed calls from the multiplex PCR reads with MiXCR, one row per CDR3 protein. The sample has 350,000 to 550,000 distinct CDR3 sequences, 14% seen once; the top ten hold approximately 17%. Time point defined: newly diagnosed GD, antithyroid drugs for less than 3 months. RNA isolated from PBMCs was used to make the TCR library. Under American Thyroid Association guidelines, Graves' disease was diagnosed. This clonotype was seen only a few times. The antigen is undetermined. These data also formed part of another study, on T cells in Graves' hyperthyroidism and ophthalmopathy. From that paper: Ophthalmopathy was predicted by the model a median of about 6.5 months ahead of onset.

The TCR originated in a woman in her forties or fifties with Graves disease. The sequencing here drew on peripheral blood mononuclear cells (PBMCs), taken at new diagnosis, from a patient treated with antithyroid drugs. The V and J genes are TRBV27 and TRBJ2-1, with D perhaps TRBD1 (6 bases). CDR3 in DNA: TGTGCCAGCAGTTCACCACTCAGGGGCAATGAGCAGTTCTTC. Its protein product is CASSSPLRGNEQFF.